The T cell receptor (beta chain) under discussion was sequenced for a study of blood T cell repertoires in COVID-19. Across the whole study: The United States, Italy and Spain provided the acute and convalescent COVID-19 samples.

J was trimmed by 5 bases and V by 6 bases; bases with no gene match: 8. CDR1 and CDR2 (germline): SGDLS, YYNGEE. CDR3 length equals 16 residues. How the authors handled the data: Using reference gene primer amplification, nucleated cell counts were estimated. Repertoires were generated with immunoSEQ multiplex PCR, while TCRdb's copy carries only in-frame clones and drops some. V, J and clone size are taken as reported in that table, and D and trimming were inferred from the DNA itself. The data hold about 31,000 clones, with around 90% observed a single time. This chain joins TRBV9 and TRBJ2-3; 14 nucleotides agree with TRBD2. This TCR came from a man in his 70s with active or convalescent COVID-19. Sequencing was done on a sample of peripheral blood. CDR3 amino acids: CASKRGLAGAEDTQYF. Here the CDR3 DNA reads TGTGCCAGCAAACGGGGACTAGCGGGGGCCGAAGATACGCAGTATTTT.